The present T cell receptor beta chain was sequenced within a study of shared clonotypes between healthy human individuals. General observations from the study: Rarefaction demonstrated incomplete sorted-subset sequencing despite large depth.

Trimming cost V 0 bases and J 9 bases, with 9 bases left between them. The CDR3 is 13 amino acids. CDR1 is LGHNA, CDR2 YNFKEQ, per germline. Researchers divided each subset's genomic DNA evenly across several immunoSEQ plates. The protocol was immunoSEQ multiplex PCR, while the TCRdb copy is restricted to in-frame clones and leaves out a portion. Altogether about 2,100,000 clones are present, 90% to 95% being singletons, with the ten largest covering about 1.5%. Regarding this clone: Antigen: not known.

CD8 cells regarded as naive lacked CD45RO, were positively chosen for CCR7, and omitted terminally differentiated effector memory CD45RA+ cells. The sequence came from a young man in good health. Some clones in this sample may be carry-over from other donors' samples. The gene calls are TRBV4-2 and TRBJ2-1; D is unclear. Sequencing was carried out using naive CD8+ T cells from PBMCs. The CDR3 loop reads CASSQDKHFEQFF. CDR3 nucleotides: TGTGCCAGCAGCCAAGATAAGCATTTTGAGCAGTTCTTC.